This T cell receptor (beta chain) was found in a study of blood T cell repertoires in COVID-19. Turning to the study itself: The United States, Italy and Spain supplied acute and convalescent COVID-19 samples. From T cells, B-cell-depleted T cells, or PBMCs came the material, which was cDNA or gDNA.

This clone was seen a handful of times. As originally analysed: Amplifying reference gene primers gave estimates of nucleated cell counts. Method: immunoSEQ multiplex PCR; TCRdb's copy keeps in-frame clones and lacks some. V, J and clone size are taken as reported in that table, and D and trimming were inferred from the DNA itself. The sample lists about 25,000 clones, around 85% occurring once. This TCR was recovered from a man aged 45-65 years with active or convalescent COVID-19. Source material: peripheral blood.

The CDR3 sequence: CASSGDQANEQFF. The CDR3 DNA sequence: TGTGCCAGCAGCGGTGACCAGGCGAACGAGCAGTTCTTC. V is TRBV9 and J is TRBJ2-1; D is ambiguous. V gave up 3 bases and J gave up 10 bases, with 14 bases separating them. This CDR3 has 13 amino acids. Germline loops: CDR1 SGDLS, CDR2 YYNGEE.